This T cell receptor beta chain was captured by sequencing in a study of identical twins (dated by TCRdb to the mid-2010s). The study in broad terms: To test whether fetal clonotypes persist, this study deep-sequenced TCR alpha and beta repertoires from monozygotic twins, from unrelated adults of various ages, and from cord blood. Replicate twin experiments were performed at different times using different library preparation protocols to rule out contamination.

Library preparation employed 5' RACE. Sequencing instrument: Illumina HiSeq 2000. A universal primer binding site was introduced by template switching, and a unique molecular identifier was present in the final cDNA, enabling accurate counting of TCR cDNA molecules. First-strand cDNA for TCR alpha and beta chains was synthesized from specific primers in the conserved constant-segment region. To control for contamination, every cDNA library carried two barcodes: a SMART-Mk sample barcode plus Illumina barcodes. TruSeq adapter sequences along with Illumina sample barcodes were introduced in two successive PCR steps. TCR alpha and beta cDNA libraries were sequenced on the Illumina HiSeq platform with custom primers. In the authors' own workflow: MiGEC processed the raw reads to extract unique molecular identifiers, while MiXCR was used to determine the CDR3 positions. For each individual, recombination models were inferred using an EM algorithm with the repgenHMM and IGoR tools. The tcR package in R was used for shared clonotype analysis, with sharing normalized by the product of cloneset sizes. To study raw recombination without the effects of thymic and clonal selection, out-of-frame nonproductive sequences were analyzed. The raw public reads went through TCRdb reprocessing: fastp at Q25, MiXCR clone calling, in-frame beta chains kept. Each entry merges the rows of one CDR3 protein and shows their most common DNA and genes. TCRdb's processing, not the authors' own work, is the source of the V and J calls. For this sample there are 1.5 million to 2 million distinct CDR3 sequences; less than 40% appear just once. The top ten constitute over 0.25% of the sample.

On this clonotype itself: No antigen is known for it. The CDR3 end shows no conserved phenylalanine or tryptophan, and so a read error is likely.

The study at large found these results: Excess twin sharing in beta out-of-frame sequences was weaker because fewer shared sequences lowered the signal-to-noise ratio. In monozygotic twins, recombination models systematically underestimated out-of-frame TCR alpha sharing, but the models matched the sharing seen between unrelated individuals. Abundant cord blood beta clonotypes carried fewer insertions; young adult naive repertoires showed a weaker similar trend, while memory repertoires showed none. Invariant T cells such as MAIT and iNKT could partly confound zero-insertion analyses, though diverse VJ usage argued against this for most clonotypes. Compared with coincidental sharing between unrelated individuals, out-of-frame TCR alpha sequences shared between twins showed an excess of sequences with low generation probability. Conclusions relied on cross-sectional statistical analysis, since the same donors could not be followed over many years.

Trimming costs V 0 bases and J 4 bases, and their ends lie 12 bases apart. The CDR3 is 15 residues long, ends included. Of all the DNA, just the CDR3 is kept, 45 bases in frame from base 1. The germline V gene gives CDR1 as SGDLS and CDR2 as YYNGEE. Only healthy Caucasian donors were included. This TCR derives from a newborn girl in good health. The chain is assembled from TRBV9 and TRBJ2-3, with the D gene tentatively TRBD1 or TRBD2, based on 6 matching bases in each. Sequenced material: cord blood. The CDR3 sequence is CASSVGGGLPDTQYY. The nucleotide sequence reads TGTGCCAGCAGCGTAGGTGGGGGGCTGCCAGATACGCAGTATTAT.